Listed below are T cell receptor beta chains from one sample, sequenced in a study of T-cell reconstitution after alpha-beta-depleted transplantation in children. MiXCR, run by TCRdb on the PCR reads, gives a single entry per CDR3 protein. This sample carries about 610,000 distinct CDR3 sequences, 10% of them seen once, and the ten largest clones take around 4%. The material was PBMCs from the stem cell graft donor, obtained from the stem cell graft. These receptors were obtained from a human donor who donated a stem cell graft to a child with acute myeloid leukemia. CDR3s include the opening cysteine and the closing phenylalanine or tryptophan. D genes are given only for firm matches. The size of a clone is reported for some rows only, either as once, few or many, or as a class for expanded clones.

>NA|many|TRBV9|TRBJ2-1
CASSVDASSYNEQFF
TGTGCCAGCAGCGTAGATGCTAGCTCCTACAATGAGCAGTTCTTC
>TRBD1|once|TRBV12-3/TRBV12-4|TRBJ1-3
CASSRDSLSGNTIYF
TGTGCCAGCAGCCGGGACAGTCTCTCTGGAAACACCATATATTTT
>NA|NA|TRBV6-2/TRBV6-3|TRBJ2-7
CSSSYGGGYEQYF
TGTTCCAGCAGTTACGGTGGGGGTTACGAGCAGTACTTC
>NA|few|TRBV20-1|TRBJ2-5
CSARLVFETQYF
TGCAGTGCCAGACTAGTATTCGAGACCCAGTACTTC
>NA|many|TRBV10-3|TRBJ2-1
CAISRGLNEQFF
TGTGCCATCAGTCGAGGATTGAATGAGCAGTTCTTC
>TRBD2|NA|TRBV20-1|TRBJ2-7
CSADLAGYEQYF
TGCAGTGCTGACCTAGCGGGCTACGAGCAGTACTTC
>NA|many|TRBV29-1|TRBJ2-1
CSVEGSAGLYNEQFF
TGCAGCGTTGAGGGGTCGGCCGGTCTTTACAATGAGCAGTTCTTC
>NA|many|TRBV7-2|TRBJ2-7
CASSTLGVPYEQYF
TGTGCCAGCAGCACCCTTGGAGTTCCCTACGAGCAGTACTTC
>TRBD2|few|TRBV7-2|TRBJ2-3
CASSLGLAGSGGDTQYF
TGTGCCAGCAGCTTAGGGCTAGCGGGGAGTGGTGGGGATACGCAGTATTTT
>TRBD1|few|TRBV20-1|TRBJ1-6
CSARGTGGLTPLHF
TGCAGTGCTAGAGGGACAGGGGGCTTGACACCCCTCCACTTT
>NA|NA|TRBV4-1|TRBJ2-5
CASSETRYQETQYF
TGCGCCAGCAGCGAGACACGGTACCAAGAGACCCAGTACTTC
>NA|NA|TRBV20-1|TRBJ1-6
CSARKGNSPLHF
TGCAGTGCTAGAAAGGGAAATTCACCCCTCCACTTT
>NA|NA|TRBV24-1|TRBJ2-1
CATSAEGAHSGTSSYNEQFF
TGTGCCACCAGTGCGGAGGGGGCGCACAGCGGGACGAGCTCCTACAATGAGCAGTTCTTC
>NA|NA|TRBV5-1|TRBJ2-1
CASSLEIFNEQFF
TGCGCCAGCAGCTTGGAGATATTCAATGAGCAGTTCTTC
>NA|few|TRBV7-2|TRBJ2-1
CASSFGQHNEQFF
TGTGCCAGCAGCTTCGGACAACACAATGAGCAGTTCTTC
>TRBD1|NA|TRBV5-1|TRBJ2-7
CASSGGTGIYEQYF
TGCGCCAGCAGCGGGGGGACAGGGATCTACGAGCAGTACTTC
>NA|many|TRBV20-1|TRBJ2-3
CSARDRRRVSTDTQYF
TGCAGTGCTAGAGATAGGCGACGGGTTAGCACAGATACGCAGTATTTT
>TRBD2|many|TRBV20-1|TRBJ2-1
CSAAGTSGYNEQFF
TGCAGTGCAGCCGGGACTAGCGGTTACAATGAGCAGTTCTTC
>TRBD1|NA|TRBV20-1|TRBJ2-1
CSARDRDEQFF
TGCAGTGCTAGGGACAGGGATGAGCAGTTCTTC
>NA|NA|TRBV5-1|TRBJ2-1
CASSTDPGAVSYNEQFF
TGCGCCAGCAGCACGGACCCAGGGGCTGTCTCCTACAATGAGCAGTTCTTC
>NA|many|TRBV5-6|TRBJ2-1
CASSLSKNEQFF
TGTGCCAGCAGCTTGTCCAAAAATGAGCAGTTCTTC
>NA|NA|TRBV29-1|TRBJ2-3
CSVESGYKTDTQYF
TGCAGCGTTGAAAGTGGCTACAAGACAGATACGCAGTATTTT
>TRBD1|NA|TRBV12-3/TRBV12-4|TRBJ2-7
CASSPTGTGIREQYF
TGTGCCAGCAGTCCGACCGGGACAGGGATAAGAGAGCAGTACTTC
>TRBD1|few|TRBV30|TRBJ1-5
CAWSVTSGGNQPQHF
TGTGCCTGGAGTGTTACCTCAGGGGGGAATCAGCCCCAGCATTTT
>NA|NA|TRBV3-1|TRBJ2-3
CASSQESARRTDTQYF
TGTGCCAGCAGCCAAGAATCGGCCCGCCGCACAGATACGCAGTATTTT
>NA|many|TRBV20-1|TRBJ2-3
CSPPQSGDTQYF
TGCAGCCCCCCTCAGTCCGGAGATACGCAGTATTTT
>NA|NA|TRBV6-2/TRBV6-3|TRBJ1-5
CASSSRGQPQHF
TGTGCCAGCAGTTCAAGGGGGCAGCCCCAGCATTTT
>NA|NA|TRBV6-6|TRBJ1-2
CASSSGRVYGYTF
TGTGCCAGCAGTTCTGGACGGGTCTATGGCTACACCTTC
>TRBD1|few|TRBV28|TRBJ1-1
CASSPADRGYEAFF
TGTGCCAGCAGCCCTGCTGACAGGGGTTACGAAGCTTTCTTT
>TRBD1|many|TRBV30|TRBJ2-7
CACRQGGEQYF
TGTGCCTGCCGACAGGGGGGCGAGCAGTACTTC
>TRBD2|NA|TRBV7-2|TRBJ2-7
CASSLTTSGSFEQYF
TGTGCCAGCAGCTTAACGACTAGCGGGAGTTTCGAGCAGTACTTC
>NA|few|TRBV7-3|TRBJ1-1
CASSSRPEITEAFF
TGTGCCAGCAGCTCCCGCCCGGAGATCACTGAAGCTTTCTTT
>TRBD2|once|TRBV30|TRBJ2-1
CAWSPILAGVLNEQFF
TGTGCCTGGAGCCCAATCCTAGCGGGAGTTCTCAATGAGCAGTTCTTC